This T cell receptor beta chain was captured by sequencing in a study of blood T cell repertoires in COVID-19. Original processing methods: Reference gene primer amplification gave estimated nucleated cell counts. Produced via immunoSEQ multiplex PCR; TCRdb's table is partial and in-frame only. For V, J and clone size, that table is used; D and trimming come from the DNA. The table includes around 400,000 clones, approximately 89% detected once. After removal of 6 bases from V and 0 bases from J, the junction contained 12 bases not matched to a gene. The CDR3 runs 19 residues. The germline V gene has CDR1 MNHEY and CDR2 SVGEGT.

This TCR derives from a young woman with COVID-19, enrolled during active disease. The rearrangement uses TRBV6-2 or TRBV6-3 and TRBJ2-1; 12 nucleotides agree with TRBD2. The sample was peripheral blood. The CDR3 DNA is TGTGCCAGCAGCTGGGGGACTAGCGGGTACCGGAGCTCCTACAATGAGCAGTTCTTC. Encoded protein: CASSWGTSGYRSSYNEQFF.